These T cell receptor beta chains were read from a single sample in a study of identical twins. TCRdb redid the calling of the 5' RACE reads with MiXCR, one entry per CDR3 protein. The table includes under 1 million distinct CDR3 sequences, 9% to 15% detected once. The sample was also linked to a second study, of yellow fever vaccine responses in identical twins.

Material: PBMCs. All receptors derive from a woman aged 18-35 years in good health. CDR3s include the opening cysteine and the closing phenylalanine or tryptophan. Fields, in order: clone size, D gene, J gene, V gene, CDR3 protein, CDR3 DNA. D genes are given only for firm matches. Size is stated for part of the rows, as once, few or many counts, or as a class when the clone is expanded.

NA | TRBD2 | TRBJ2-1 | TRBV7-3 | CASSQPTQAGSSYNEQFF | TGTGCCAGCAGCCAACCGACCCAAGCGGGATCCTCCTACAATGAGCAGTTCTTC
NA | NA | TRBJ1-4 | TRBV20-1 | CSAVPNNEKLFF | TGCAGTGCCGTCCCGAATAATGAAAAACTGTTTTTT
many | NA | TRBJ1-2 | TRBV29-1 | CSVPVGASNYGYTF | TGCAGCGTTCCCGTGGGGGCTTCGAACTATGGCTACACCTTC
few | TRBD1 | TRBJ1-3 | TRBV7-8 | CASSFSTGGENTIYF | TGTGCCAGCAGCTTCTCGACAGGGGGGGAAAACACCATATATTTT
NA | NA | TRBJ2-3 | TRBV9 | CASSVDVRGTDTQYF | TGTGCCAGCAGCGTAGACGTTCGCGGCACAGATACGCAGTATTTT
NA | NA | TRBJ2-2 | TRBV4-2 | CASSQAVSNTGELFF | TGTGCCAGCAGCCAAGCAGTGAGTAACACCGGGGAGCTGTTTTTT
many | NA | TRBJ1-1 | TRBV5-1 | CASSLEQGSTEAFF | TGCGCCAGCAGCTTGGAACAAGGTAGCACTGAAGCTTTCTTT
many | TRBD2 | TRBJ2-3 | TRBV4-1 | CASSQDLFRGRAVDTQYF | TGCGCCAGCAGCCAAGATCTTTTTCGCGGGAGGGCCGTTGATACGCAGTATTTT
NA | NA | TRBJ2-5 | TRBV19 | CASSIKPGETQYF | TGTGCCAGTAGTATAAAACCTGGGGAGACCCAGTACTTC
NA | NA | TRBJ2-2 | TRBV29-1 | CSVEKGNTGELFF | TGCAGCGTTGAAAAGGGAAACACCGGGGAGCTGTTTTTT
NA | NA | TRBJ2-1 | TRBV5-1 | CASSLQPGSPSYNEQFF | TGCGCCAGCAGCTTACAACCCGGATCCCCCTCCTACAATGAGCAGTTCTTC
NA | NA | TRBJ2-5 | TRBV28 | CASAGGTKTQYF | TGTGCCAGCGCTGGCGGGACGAAGACCCAGTACTTC
NA | TRBD2 | TRBJ2-7 | TRBV27 | CASSSIPGRRLAGISYEQYF | TGTGCCAGCAGTTCCATACCGGGACGGAGACTAGCGGGAATAAGCTACGAGCAGTACTTC
NA | TRBD1 | TRBJ2-3 | TRBV5-1 | CASSVGTGRSEDTQYF | TGCGCCAGCAGCGTCGGGACAGGACGATCTGAAGATACGCAGTATTTT
few | NA | TRBJ2-3 | TRBV29-1 | CSVEDFLTPDTQYF | TGCAGCGTTGAGGACTTCTTGACACCAGATACGCAGTATTTT
NA | NA | TRBJ1-2 | TRBV7-9 | CASSKSPVDLNYGYTF | TGTGCCAGCAGCAAAAGTCCCGTCGACCTAAACTATGGCTACACCTTC
NA | NA | TRBJ2-1 | TRBV28 | CASSRGRRSSYNEQFF | TGTGCCAGCAGCCGAGGTAGGAGGAGCTCCTACAATGAGCAGTTCTTC
many | NA | TRBJ2-2 | TRBV5-1 | CASSPLSGANTGELFF | TGCGCCAGCAGTCCGCTCAGCGGAGCTAACACCGGGGAGCTGTTTTTT
NA | NA | TRBJ1-2 | TRBV7-9 | CASSPGPMLAHGYTF | TGTGCCAGCAGCCCAGGACCCATGCTGGCCCATGGCTACACCTTC
NA | TRBD2 | TRBJ2-3 | TRBV14 | CASSITLAAVGDTQYF | TGTGCCAGCAGCATTACTCTAGCGGCCGTGGGAGATACGCAGTATTTT
many | TRBD2 | TRBJ2-1 | TRBV3-1 | CASSQARGTSGGLNNEQFF | TGTGCCAGCAGCCAAGCCCGAGGGACTAGCGGGGGATTGAACAATGAGCAGTTCTTC
many | NA | TRBJ1-3 | TRBV25-1 | CASSGGYSGNTIYF | TGTGCCAGCAGCGGGGGTTACTCTGGAAACACCATATATTTT
NA | TRBD1 | TRBJ2-5 | TRBV29-1 | CSVQRDRSQETQYF | TGCAGCGTTCAGAGGGACAGGTCACAAGAGACCCAGTACTTC
many | TRBD2 | TRBJ2-3 | TRBV12-3/TRBV12-4 | CASSSGTSFTDTQYF | TGTGCCAGCAGTAGCGGGACTAGCTTCACAGATACGCAGTATTTT
few | NA | TRBJ1-1 | TRBV6-1 | CASMGQQHTEAFF | TGTGCCAGCATGGGACAACAGCACACTGAAGCTTTCTTT
NA | NA | TRBJ1-3 | TRBV7-4 | CASSFSLRGATIYF | TGTGCCAGCAGCTTTTCTTTACGCGGGGCCACCATATATTTT
many | NA | TRBJ1-1 | TRBV7-9 | CASSLFGEISEAFF | TGTGCCAGCAGCTTATTTGGGGAGATTAGCGAAGCTTTCTTT
NA | NA | TRBJ2-1 | TRBV3-1 | CASSQTSSYNEQFF | TGTGCCAGCAGCCAGACTAGTTCCTACAATGAGCAGTTCTTC
NA | NA | TRBJ1-2 | TRBV20-1 | CSAKRSNYGYTF | TGCAGTGCTAAGAGAAGTAACTATGGCTACACCTTC
few | TRBD2 | TRBJ2-1 | TRBV20-1 | CSARVISGNSRSNEQFF | TGCAGTGCTAGAGTGATAAGCGGGAACTCCCGGAGCAATGAGCAGTTCTTC
few | NA | TRBJ2-7 | TRBV10-3 | CAIRETSSYEQYF | TGTGCCATCAGAGAGACTAGCTCCTACGAGCAGTACTTC
NA | TRBD1 | TRBJ2-6 | TRBV27 | CASSPGTGVFGANVLTF | TGTGCCAGCAGTCCCGGGACAGGGGTTTTCGGGGCCAACGTCCTGACTTTC
many | NA | TRBJ2-2 | TRBV12-3/TRBV12-4 | CASSWGPGELFF | TGTGCCAGCAGTTGGGGCCCCGGGGAGCTGTTTTTT
few | TRBD1 | TRBJ2-3 | TRBV27 | CASSPRPPGGGMSDTQYF | TGTGCCAGCAGTCCCAGACCACCAGGGGGCGGGATGTCAGATACGCAGTATTTT
many | TRBD1 | TRBJ2-1 | TRBV24-1 | CATSVGDRGSNEQFF | TGTGCCACCAGTGTGGGGGACAGGGGGTCCAATGAGCAGTTCTTC
NA | NA | TRBJ2-3 | TRBV7-3 | CASSLWGRYVDTQYF | TGTGCCAGCAGCTTATGGGGAAGATATGTAGATACGCAGTATTTT
NA | TRBD1 | TRBJ2-7 | TRBV12-3/TRBV12-4 | CASRTGRGAYEQYF | TGTGCCAGCCGGACAGGGAGAGGGGCCTACGAGCAGTACTTC
NA | NA | TRBJ2-7 | TRBV7-8 | CASSLSLELYEQYF | TGTGCCAGCAGCTTATCCCTAGAACTTTACGAGCAGTACTTC
few | NA | TRBJ2-1 | TRBV29-1 | CSVGRGGDEQFF | TGCAGCGTAGGTAGGGGGGGCGATGAGCAGTTCTTC
few | NA | TRBJ2-1 | TRBV4-1 | CASSQGPGANSYNEQFF | TGCGCCAGCAGCCAAGGGCCTGGTGCGAACTCCTACAATGAGCAGTTCTTC
few | TRBD1 | TRBJ1-1 | TRBV11-2 | CASSLDGTALLGTEAFF | TGTGCCAGCAGCTTAGATGGGACAGCGTTATTAGGTACTGAAGCTTTCTTT